This T cell receptor beta chain was profiled in a study of Ad26.COV2.S vaccination and SARS-CoV-2 variants. In the study overall: Donor was assigned to the Ad26.COV2.S arm of trial COV1001. Dosing was one shot or two shots 56 days apart.

TCRdb's table, derived via immunoSEQ multiplex PCR, lists solely in-frame clones and lacks some. The sample has about 410,000 clones; around 89% are singletons. This clone was detected only once. This CDR3 has 15 amino acids. CDR1 is SGHAT, CDR2 FQNNGV, per germline. V was pared by 1 base and J by 6 bases, with 13 bases between. Treatment given: roughly 19 received Ad26.COV2.S at low or high dose, single or two shots; roughly 5 received placebo; per-sample allocation not given. Sampling was done on day 63 after the first vaccine or placebo injection. Aged 18-55 years, donor was enrolled in Boston in the early 2020s. Expressing Wuhan-strain SARS-CoV-2 spike, an Ad26 vector served as the vaccine.

The clonotype was recovered from a person between 18 and 65 years old who received the Ad26.COV2.S COVID-19 vaccine or a placebo. Sequenced here: peripheral blood, sampled in a trial of Ad26.COV2.S vaccine versus placebo. The rearrangement uses TRBV11-2 and TRBJ2-4; a possible D gene is TRBD2 (6 bases). In DNA, the CDR3 is TGTGCCAGCAGCTTAGCAGGGACTCGCGCAAACATTCAGTACTTC. The encoded protein is CASSLAGTRANIQYF.